This TCR beta chain came from a study of regulatory T cells in long-lasting Graves disease. Study-wide results and limits: Newly diagnosed patients had higher TCR diversity than persistent Graves' patients did. The number of shared public clonotypes was higher in persistent patients (approximately 3,000) than new patients (966).

CDR3-region Arm-PCR and iRepertoire HTBI primers produced the TCR beta libraries. TCRdb itself ran the multiplex PCR reads through MiXCR, one entry per CDR3 protein. Of about 420,000 distinct CDR3 sequences in the sample, about a sixth are singletons; the top ten hold 20% to 25%. This clonotype came up a few times. Antigen: not known. As for time point: newly diagnosed GD, antithyroid drugs for less than 3 months. PBMC RNA was the source of the TCR library. The V gene's germline CDR1 is MDHEN and CDR2 SYDVKM. This CDR3 comprises 13 residues. V trimming: 8 bases; J trimming: 1 base; junction bases outside the gene matches: 2. The same specimen was also included in a second study, on T cells in Graves' hyperthyroidism and ophthalmopathy. As that study records: Criteria for exclusion of patients were uncontrolled infection, other autoimmune disease, pregnancy or lactation.

The chain joins TRBV28 to TRBJ2-4; 7 bases align to TRBD2. The sequence was obtained from a woman between 18 and 30 years old with Graves disease. The specimen was peripheral blood mononuclear cells (PBMCs), collected at new diagnosis, from a patient treated with antithyroid drugs. CDR3 coding DNA: TGTGCCAGCGGGGAGGGGGCCAAAAACATTCAGTACTTC. This gives the protein CASGEGAKNIQYF.